One and the same sample provided the 6 T cell receptor beta chains below, sequenced in a study of cytomegalovirus exposure and HLA in healthy donors. PCR primers comprised 60 Vbeta and 13 Jbeta primers. This table comes from immunoSEQ multiplex PCR, and its TCRdb copy is limited to in-frame clones, with some not included. The data hold about 250,000 clones, with 78% observed a single time. The sequenced sample consisted of PBMCs. These receptors originate from a boy aged 5-17 years in good health and CMV-seronegative.

V and J are TRBV2 and TRBJ2-7; D possibly corresponds to TRBD1 (6 bases). The germline CDR1 and CDR2 sequences are SNHLY and FYNNEI. This CDR3 is 13 amino acids long. V lost 7 bases and J lost 2, with 12 bases in between. This CDR3 reads CASKDRQAYEQYF. CDR3 DNA sequence: TGTGCCAGCAAAGATAGACAGGCCTACGAGCAGTACTTC.

This clone was found once. The V and J genes are TRBV5-8 and TRBJ2-2; 10 bases line up with TRBD2. Germline-derived CDR1 and CDR2 are SGHTS and YDEGEE. The CDR3 has 15 residues. Trimming took 7 bases from V and 1 from J; bases not matched to a gene: 4. In DNA form, the CDR3 reads TGTGCCAGCTCCCGACTAGCGGGGAACACCGGGGAGCTGTTTTTT. Translating gives CASSRLAGNTGELFF.

The rearrangement links TRBV10-1 to TRBJ1-5; D call uncertain. Germline CDR1 is WNHNN and CDR2 is SYGVQD (reference sequence). The V gene lost 2 bases and the J gene lost 10 bases, with 15 bases spanning the gap. The CDR3 extends over 14 amino acids. The CDR3 loop reads CASSEPTAGGPQHF. In DNA form, the CDR3 reads TGCGCCAGCAGTGAGCCCACGGCGGGCGGCCCCCAGCATTTT.

The chain couples TRBV4-1 to TRBJ1-1; perhaps TRBD1 as D (5 bases). Trimming took 0 bases from V and 4 from J, leaving 15 bases between them. The germline CDR1 and CDR2 sequences are MGHRA and YSYEKL. The CDR3 is 16 amino acids. The CDR3 loop reads CASSQDLAQDLTEAFF. The CDR3 coding sequence is TGCGCCAGCAGCCAAGATTTGGCACAGGATCTCACTGAAGCTTTCTTT.

The chain links TRBV7-9 to TRBJ2-7; 7 bases align to TRBD1. The CDR3 has 12 amino acids. Germline trimming cut 6 bases from V and 5 bases from J; bases unmatched to any gene: 4. The germline V gene encodes CDR1 SEHNR and CDR2 FQNEAQ (reference sequence). The CDR3 protein is CASSPDRDEQYF. The CDR3, as DNA: TGTGCCAGCAGTCCCGACAGGGACGAGCAGTACTTC.

This clone occurred a few times. The rearrangement uses TRBV20-1 and TRBJ1-1; D is undetermined. Trimming stripped 5 bases from V and 2 bases from J, with 6 bases between. CDR3 length equals 11 residues. CDR1 is DFQATT and CDR2 is SNEGSKA in the germline V gene (reference sequence). The CDR3 nucleotides are TGCAGTGCTCCCAGTAACACTGAAGCTTTCTTT. Translation gives CSAPSNTEAFF.